The source of this TCR beta chain is a study of cytomegalovirus exposure and HLA in healthy donors. V was clipped by 4 bases and J by 2 bases; unmatched bases: 10. Germline assignment: CDR1 SGHNT and CDR2 YYREEE (reference sequence). CDR3 length: 16 amino acids. The PCR made use of 60 Vbeta and 13 Jbeta primers. Only in-frame clones appear in the TCRdb table, and some are missing; sequencing was by immunoSEQ multiplex PCR. This sample's table has some 75,000 clones. Notes on the study in general: Cytomegalovirus-associated TCR beta chains were listed, numbering around 150.

Concerning this clone: Its antigen is undetermined.

Sequencing used PBMCs. J is TRBJ2-3 and V is TRBV5-4; TRBD2 agrees at 7 bases. The sequence came from a boy younger than 18 in good health and CMV-seronegative. In nucleotides, the CDR3 is TGTGCCAGCAGCCCCGCCCCAGCGGGGTACACAGATACGCAGTATTTT. Residues: CASSPAPAGYTDTQYF.